The clone carrying this T cell receptor (beta chain) has more than one count but fewer than ten. Its target is unknown. In TCRdb, the RT-PCR reads were re-called with MiXCR into one record per CDR3 protein. This sample has roughly 190,000 distinct CDR3 sequences, with about 15% found just once. This sample is part of a study of response to subunit inactivated influenza vaccine. Whole-study results and caveats: Researchers suggested that each seasonal influenza vaccination recruits few new T cells.

The germline V gene has CDR1 MNHEY and CDR2 SVGEGT. The J segment lost 4 bases and the V segment lost 6 bases, leaving 10 bases of the junction unmatched. The CDR3 has 16 residues. The sequencing used CD8+ T cells sorted from PBMCs, collected about 5 days after vaccination. The chain links TRBV6-2 or TRBV6-3 to TRBJ2-5; 11 positions match TRBD1. This clonotype was sampled from a man aged 50-59 years who received an inactivated influenza vaccine. Written as DNA, the CDR3 is TGTGCCAGCAGCGATACCTGGACAGGGGGCGGAGAGACCCAGTACTTC. Its protein is CASSDTWTGGGETQYF.